A selection of T cell receptor beta chains follows, all from one sample in a study of blood T cell repertoires in COVID-19. Repertoires were generated with immunoSEQ multiplex PCR, while TCRdb's copy carries only in-frame clones and drops some. Of some 120,000 clones in the sample, roughly 86% were seen once. The sample taken for sequencing was peripheral blood. All receptors come from a human donor in a cohort sampled during active COVID-19. Both conserved end residues are part of each CDR3. A D gene is named only where the DNA matches it firmly. Some rows have no size entry. The others give once, few or many, or a class for an expanded clone.

J,D,size,V,DNA,CDR3
TRBJ1-5,NA,NA,TRBV2,TGTGCCAGCAGCTCACCCCTCACAGGTCTGAATCAGCCCCAGCATTTT,CASSSPLTGLNQPQHF
TRBJ2-3,NA,NA,TRBV5-1,TGCGCCAGCAGCGCGCGGGGTGCTAGCACAGATACGCAGTATTTT,CASSARGASTDTQYF
TRBJ1-1,NA,once,TRBV13,TGTGCCAGCAGCTTAGAACTTGCGGCAGGGCCTGAAGCTTTCTTT,CASSLELAAGPEAFF
TRBJ2-7,TRBD1,NA,TRBV9,TGTGCCAGCAGCGTAGGAGGAACAGGGGCCCACGAGCAGTACTTC,CASSVGGTGAHEQYF
TRBJ1-1,NA,NA,TRBV27,TGTGCCAGCAGTTCCCTCGACGAGGTGAACACTGAAGCTTTCTTT,CASSSLDEVNTEAFF
TRBJ2-1,TRBD2,once,TRBV30,TGTGCCTGGAATGAACCCAAACTAGCGGGAGCCGGGAATGAGCAGTTCTTC,CAWNEPKLAGAGNEQFF
TRBJ2-7,NA,NA,TRBV6-5,TGTGCCAGCAGTTATTCGGAGGAGAACTACGAGCAGTACTTC,CASSYSEENYEQYF
TRBJ2-2,TRBD2,NA,TRBV5-4,TGTGCCAGCAGCTGGAGACTAGCGGGGGGGCCTACCGGGGAGCTGTTTTTT,CASSWRLAGGPTGELFF
TRBJ2-3,TRBD2,NA,TRBV5-1,TGCGCCAGCAGCGGCGTAGCGGGGGCCACGCATGGTACGCAGTATTTT,CASSGVAGATHGTQYF
TRBJ2-5,NA,once,TRBV7-8,TGTGCCAGCAGCTTGAGGTTGGTTGGGAGGAAGGAGACCCAGTACTTC,CASSLRLVGRKETQYF
TRBJ2-5,NA,NA,TRBV30,TGTGCCTGGAGTATGCGGGAGACCCAGTACTTC,CAWSMRETQYF
TRBJ2-3,NA,NA,TRBV27,TGTGCCAGCAGTCCATCCGGGACAAGGGTAGATACGCAGTATTTT,CASSPSGTRVDTQYF
TRBJ2-1,TRBD2,NA,TRBV19,TGTGCCAGTAGTGATACGGGGGGGACTTACAATGAGCAGTTCTTC,CASSDTGGTYNEQFF
TRBJ2-2,NA,NA,TRBV3-1/TRBV3-2,TGTGCCAGCAGTCGTAGGGGTAACACCGGGGAGCTGTTTTTT,CASSRRGNTGELFF
TRBJ2-3,NA,NA,TRBV2,TGTGCCAGCAGTTCGGATAGCGAGGATACGCAGTATTTT,CASSSDSEDTQYF
TRBJ1-4,TRBD1,NA,TRBV6-2/TRBV6-3,TGTGCCAGCAGTACGACAGGGGAAACCCTATTTGGAGGCGAAAAACTGTTTTTT,CASSTTGETLFGGEKLFF
TRBJ1-5,NA,NA,TRBV6-5,TGTGCCAGCAGGGGAACAGGGAATCAGCCCCAGCATTTT,CASRGTGNQPQHF
TRBJ2-3,NA,NA,TRBV21-1,TGTGCCAGCAGCAAAGAAGCGGGCTCTAGCACAGATACGCAGTATTTT,CASSKEAGSSTDTQYF
TRBJ2-7,TRBD1,NA,TRBV18,TGTGCCAGCTCACCAGAGACAGGGTCCTACGAGCAGTACTTC,CASSPETGSYEQYF
TRBJ1-2,NA,once,TRBV25-1,TGTGCCAGCAGCCAAGACAGAGGTTATGGCTACACCTTC,CASSQDRGYGYTF
TRBJ2-3,TRBD2,NA,TRBV5-6,TGTGCCAGCAGCTTGACACTAGCGGGGCGAGATACGCAGTATTTT,CASSLTLAGRDTQYF
TRBJ2-2,TRBD2,NA,TRBV5-4,TGTGCCAGCAGCACGGGGACTAGCGGGTTCAACACCGGGGAGCTGTTTTTT,CASSTGTSGFNTGELFF
TRBJ2-2,TRBD2,NA,TRBV2,TGTGCCAGCAGTGAGACGGGACTAGCCGGGGAGCTGTTTTTT,CASSETGLAGELFF
TRBJ1-6,NA,few,TRBV25-1,TGTGCCAGCACGAATCGGGAGAATTCACCCCTCCACTTT,CASTNRENSPLHF
TRBJ1-4,TRBD1,NA,TRBV10-3,TGTGCCACCCAGACAGGGGGGGGTGAAAAACTGTTTTTT,CATQTGGGEKLFF
TRBJ1-1,NA,NA,TRBV11-1,TGTGCCAGCAGCTTAGTAAGGACTAGCACTGAAGCTTTCTTT,CASSLVRTSTEAFF
TRBJ1-1,NA,NA,TRBV10-2,TGCGCCAGCAGTGAGCAGTCTACTGAAGCTTTCTTT,CASSEQSTEAFF
TRBJ2-5,TRBD2,NA,TRBV29-1,TGCAGCACCCTGGGACTAGCGGGGGTTGAGACCCAGTACTTC,CSTLGLAGVETQYF
TRBJ1-1,NA,NA,TRBV18,TGTGCCAGCTCACCCAGTTCAGTAACAGTCGAAGCTTTCTTT,CASSPSSVTVEAFF
TRBJ2-7,NA,NA,TRBV13,TGTGCCAGCAGCTTAGGGGGGCAAGCCTACACCTACGAGCAGTACTTC,CASSLGGQAYTYEQYF
TRBJ1-5,NA,once,TRBV5-1,TGCGCCAGCAGCTTGTACGGGTTTAGCAATCAGCCCCAGCATTTT,CASSLYGFSNQPQHF
TRBJ1-2,NA,NA,TRBV5-1,TGCGCCAGCAGCTTGGAAGCGGCCAGCTATGGCTACACCTTC,CASSLEAASYGYTF
TRBJ2-7,TRBD1,NA,TRBV5-1,TGCGCCAGCGGGTCCAGCGGCCAGGGGGCTTTTTACGAGCAGTACTTC,CASGSSGQGAFYEQYF
TRBJ2-7,TRBD1,NA,TRBV7-8,TGTGCCAGCAGCTCGACCGGGACAGCCTACGAGCAGTACTTC,CASSSTGTAYEQYF
TRBJ2-1,TRBD2,NA,TRBV6-5,TGTGCCAGCAGTTCGACCTGGGGGGGGTACAATGAGCAGTTCTTC,CASSSTWGGYNEQFF
TRBJ1-5,NA,once,TRBV7-8,TGTGCCAGCAGCCCAGGGAGGGATCAGCCCCAGCATTTT,CASSPGRDQPQHF
TRBJ2-7,TRBD1,NA,TRBV6-5,TGTGCCAGCAGTTACGACAGGGGGACCTACGAGCAGTACTTC,CASSYDRGTYEQYF
TRBJ1-5,NA,NA,TRBV24-1,TGTGCCACCAGTGATTTAGAGGGCAATCAGCCCCAGCATTTT,CATSDLEGNQPQHF
TRBJ2-3,NA,NA,TRBV7-8,TGTGCCAGCAGCTTAGAGTGGGCGGGGAGCACAGATACGCAGTATTTT,CASSLEWAGSTDTQYF
TRBJ1-1,NA,NA,TRBV7-9,TGTGCCAGCAGCTTACAACAGGCGAACACTGAAGCTTTCTTT,CASSLQQANTEAFF
TRBJ2-7,NA,NA,TRBV4-1,TGCGCCAGCAGCCAAGACAGGGTAGAGTCCTACGAGCAGTACTTC,CASSQDRVESYEQYF
TRBJ1-1,NA,few,TRBV9,TGTGCCAGCAGCGTAGTGGACATGAACACTGAAGCTTTCTTT,CASSVVDMNTEAFF
TRBJ2-4,NA,once,TRBV10-3,TGTGCCATCAGTGTAGCTCTAGCCAAAAACATTCAGTACTTC,CAISVALAKNIQYF
TRBJ1-5,NA,NA,TRBV4-1,TGCGCCAGCAGCCAAGAATTAGGAGGGGGGGCTCGCAATCAGCCCCAGCATTTT,CASSQELGGGARNQPQHF
TRBJ1-1,TRBD1,NA,TRBV5-1,TGCGCCAGCAGGGGACAGATGAACACTGAAGCTTTCTTT,CASRGQMNTEAFF
TRBJ1-1,NA,NA,TRBV6-5,TGTGCCAGCAGTTCCCTCACAAGGGGAGCTTTCTTT,CASSSLTRGAFF
TRBJ2-3,TRBD2,few,TRBV9,TGTGCCAGCAGCGTGAGCGTAGCGGGGGGTCTAGCCCCGACAGATACGCAGTATTTT,CASSVSVAGGLAPTDTQYF
TRBJ1-5,TRBD1,NA,TRBV6-1,TGTGCCAGCAGTGGACCCGGGACAGGGGGCAATCAGCCCCAGCATTTT,CASSGPGTGGNQPQHF
TRBJ1-6,TRBD1,NA,TRBV4-1,TGCGCCAGCAGCCACCCCGGCCCCGGACAGGGGGACCGTCCGCCCCTCCACTTT,CASSHPGPGQGDRPPLHF
TRBJ1-1,NA,NA,TRBV11-3,TGTGCCAGCAGCCCCAGGGCAGGACTGAACACTGAAGCTTTCTTT,CASSPRAGLNTEAFF
TRBJ2-7,TRBD1,NA,TRBV7-2,TGTGCCAGCGGGACAGGGATATCCTACGAGCAGTACTTC,CASGTGISYEQYF
TRBJ1-6,NA,few,TRBV5-4,TGTGCCAGCAGCTTGGTCCCCCCAGGGATTGATAATTCACCCCTCCACTTT,CASSLVPPGIDNSPLHF
TRBJ1-1,NA,NA,TRBV19,TGTGCCAGTAGTCTTGTTTGGGGGGGGGACGCTGAAGCTTTCTTT,CASSLVWGGDAEAFF